Listed here are 21 T cell receptor beta chains from one sample, sequenced in a study of blood T cell repertoires in COVID-19. TCRdb's copy holds only in-frame clones and misses some; the assay was immunoSEQ multiplex PCR. The data show under 80,000 clones, around 89% seen once. Sequenced sample: peripheral blood. The receptors come from a human donor in a cohort sampled during active COVID-19.

The chain recombines TRBV5-1 with TRBJ2-3, with a weak D call TRBD2 (6 bases). This CDR3 spans 15 amino acids. CDR1 SGHRS and CDR2 YFSETQ come from the germline V gene. Trimming cost V 0 bases and J 0 bases, with 8 bases left between them. DNA of the CDR3: TGCGCCAGCAGCTTGGACGGGGGAAGCACAGATACGCAGTATTTT. It is translated as CASSLDGGSTDTQYF.

The CDR3 protein is CASSLDRQGWREQYF. The CDR3 nucleotides are TGTGCCAGCAGCTTAGATCGCCAGGGTTGGCGCGAGCAGTACTTC. This chain connects TRBV11-2 to TRBJ2-7; a possible D gene is TRBD1 (5 bases). V lost 0 bases, J lost 6 bases, and 15 bases lay in between. The CDR3 loop spans 15 amino acids. CDR1 SGHAT and CDR2 FQNNGV come from the germline V gene. The whole variable domain, remainder taken from reference TRBV11-2 and TRBJ2-7, is EAGVAQSPRYKIIEKRQSVAFWCNPISGHATLYWYQQILGQGPKLLIQFQNNGVVDDSQLPKDRFSAERLKGVDSTLKIQPAKLEDSAVYLCASSLDRQGWREQYFGPGTRLTVT.

V is TRBV27 and J is TRBJ2-1, with D perhaps matching TRBD2 (5 bases). V was shortened by 1 base and J by 6 bases, with 13 bases between the two germline ends. CDR1 MNHEY and CDR2 SMNVEV come from the germline V gene (reference sequence). This CDR3 comprises 15 residues. The CDR3 region has the DNA TGTGCCAGCAGTTTATTACTCTTCGCGGGCAATGAGCAGTTCTTC. Protein: CASSLLLFAGNEQFF.

The V call is TRBV19, the J call TRBJ2-3; maybe TRBD2 (5 bases). Trimming shortened V by 5 bases and J by 2 bases, and 14 bases separated the two germline ends. Germline-derived CDR1 and CDR2 are LNHDA and SQIVND (reference sequence). There are 15 residues in the CDR3. The CDR3: CASSPVPGSTDTQYF. CDR3 DNA: TGTGCCAGTAGTCCGGTCCCGGGATCCACAGATACGCAGTATTTT.

The gene calls are TRBV10-3 and TRBJ2-7, with 7 bases matching TRBD2. The trim removed 4 bases at V and 0 bases at J, leaving 6 bases unmatched. This CDR3 spans 15 amino acids. From germline, CDR1 is ENHRY and CDR2 SYGVKD. The CDR3 DNA follows: TGTGCCATCAGTGGAGGGGCGGGGGTCTCCTACGAGCAGTACGTC. Its protein product is CAISGGAGVSYEQYV.

The J gene is TRBJ1-6, the V gene TRBV28; 7 nucleotides match TRBD1. From germline, CDR1 is MDHEN and CDR2 SYDVKM. The V gene end was trimmed by 4 bases and the J gene end by 8 bases; junction bases not matched to a gene: 11. The CDR3 is made up of 16 amino acids. The CDR3 region has the DNA TGTGCCAGCAGTTCCTACGGGGACAGTGCCGATTCACCCCTCCACTTT. Translated, it gives CASSSYGDSADSPLHF.

V usage is TRBV5-4 and J usage is TRBJ2-3; no definite D call. In germline, CDR1 is SGHNT, CDR2 YYREEE (reference sequence). The V and J ends lost 1 base and 9 bases respectively, with 6 bases between them. The CDR3 sequence is 11 residues long. The CDR3: CASSLSSTQYF. In DNA form, the CDR3 reads TGTGCCAGCAGCTTGAGTAGCACGCAGTATTTT.

This chain joins TRBV5-1 and TRBJ2-3, with TRBD2 matching 7 bases. This CDR3 is 15 amino acids long. Germline values: CDR1 SGHRS, CDR2 YFSETQ. V lost 5 bases and J lost 0; bases outside the gene matches: 6. The CDR3: CASRNLADSTDTQYF. In DNA, the CDR3 is TGCGCCAGCAGGAACCTAGCGGATAGCACAGATACGCAGTATTTT. The full variable domain, its missing parts supplied by reference TRBV5-1 and TRBJ2-3, is KAGVTQTPRYLIKTRGQQVTLSCSPISGHRSVSWYQQTPGQGLQFLFEYFSETQRNKGNFPGRFSGRQFSNSRSEMNVSTLELGDSALYLCASRNLADSTDTQYFGPGTRLTVL.

The V and J genes are TRBV15 and TRBJ2-3; 10 bases fit TRBD2. In germline, CDR1 is LNHNV, CDR2 YYDKDF (reference sequence). The length of the CDR3 is 17 residues. The ends lost 0 bases at V and 0 bases at J; junction bases unmatched: 3. The CDR3 spells CATSRDPSGSSTDTQYF. CDR3 DNA: TGTGCCACCAGCAGAGATCCTAGCGGGAGTAGCACAGATACGCAGTATTTT.

V usage is TRBV11-2 and J usage is TRBJ1-1; a weak D match, TRBD1 (6 bases). V gave up 1 base and J gave up 0 bases, with 9 bases separating them. The CDR3 runs to 15 residues. Germline V gene lookup returns CDR1 SGHAT and CDR2 FQNNGV. CDR3 DNA: TGTGCCAGCAGCTTAGTCGGGGGGCTGAACACTGAAGCTTTCTTT. Amino acids: CASSLVGGLNTEAFF.

The rearrangement joins TRBV24-1 to TRBJ2-1; 7 nucleotides match TRBD1. This CDR3 has 13 residues. J was trimmed by 6 bases and V by 10 bases; bases with no gene match: 8. Germline V gene lookup returns CDR1 KGHDR and CDR2 SFDVKD. In DNA form, the CDR3 reads TGTGCCACTGCCCCCGGGGACAGCAATGAGCAGTTCTTC. Encoded protein: CATAPGDSNEQFF.

The gene calls are TRBV27 and TRBJ2-3, with D unclear. V lost 1 base and J lost 6, with 5 bases in between. The germline gives CDR1 MNHEY, CDR2 SMNVEV (reference sequence). There are 12 residues in the CDR3. This CDR3 reads CASSLYGDTQYF. CDR3 bases: TGTGCCAGCAGTTTATACGGGGATACGCAGTATTTT.

The CDR3 nucleotides are TGTGCCAGCATTAGCGACAGGGATCGACACAATGAGCAGTTCTTC. Translation: CASISDRDRHNEQFF. The V and J genes are TRBV6-5 and TRBJ2-1, with 7 bases fitting TRBD1. The germline V gene has CDR1 MNHEY and CDR2 SVGAGI. The CDR3 is made up of 15 amino acids. V was clipped by 7 bases and J by 5 bases; unmatched bases: 11.

The chain is built from TRBV5-5 and TRBJ1-4; D possibly corresponds to TRBD1 (6 bases). V was pared by 2 bases and J by 0 bases, with 14 bases between. CDR3 length: 17 residues. Per germline, CDR1 SGHKS and CDR2 YYEKEE (reference sequence). CDR3 amino acids: CASSLTGPGATNEKLFF. The CDR3, as DNA: TGTGCCAGCAGCTTAACAGGGCCTGGAGCAACTAATGAAAAACTGTTTTTT.

J is TRBJ2-3 and V is TRBV7-9; 11 bases agree with TRBD2. Per the germline V gene, CDR1 is SEHNR and CDR2 is FQNEAQ (reference sequence). The CDR3 has 14 amino acids. V shed 4 bases, J shed 5 bases, and the junction held 2 bases outside the gene matches. The CDR3 nucleotides read TGTGCCAGCAGCTCCGGGACTAGCGGAGATACGCAGTATTTT. This codes for CASSSGTSGDTQYF.

V is TRBV9 and J is TRBJ1-6, with 10 nucleotides matching TRBD1. The CDR3 is 16 residues long. Germline assignment: CDR1 SGDLS and CDR2 YYNGEE. V trimming: 0 bases; J trimming: 6 bases; junction bases outside the gene matches: 3. The CDR3 DNA sequence: TGTGCCAGCAGCGTAGGGACAGGGGGAGGTAATTCACCCCTCCACTTT. Translating it yields CASSVGTGGGNSPLHF. The variable domain in full, with the rest retrieved from reference TRBV9 and TRBJ1-6, is DSGVTQTPKHLITATGQRVTLRCSPRSGDLSVYWYQQSLDQGLQFLIQYYNGEERAKGNILERFSAQQFPDLHSELNLSSLELGDSALYFCASSVGTGGGNSPLHFGNGTRLTVT.

This clone came up many times. The chain couples TRBV12-3 or TRBV12-4 to TRBJ1-2, with a tentative D call TRBD1 (5 bases). There are 13 residues in the CDR3. V lost 6 bases and J lost 7, with 15 bases in between. CDR3 nucleotides: TGTGCCAGCAGCTCAGCCCTCGGGGGTGGCTACACCTTC. It encodes CASSSALGGGYTF.

V gene TRBV3-1 (or the pseudogene TRBV3-2) combines with J gene TRBJ2-7; no firm D call. V was shortened by 3 bases and J by 3 bases, with 9 bases between the two germline ends. Germline V gene lookup returns CDR1 LGHDT and CDR2 YNNKEL (reference sequence). The CDR3 runs to 13 residues. CDR3 loop: CASSQASFYEQYF. DNA for the CDR3: TGTGCCAGCAGCCAGGCTTCTTTCTACGAGCAGTACTTC.

This rearrangement joins TRBV12-5 to TRBJ1-2; no reliable D call. The germline V gene encodes CDR1 LGHNT and CDR2 FRNRAP. The CDR3 totals 12 residues. Trimming removed 2 bases from V and 14 bases from J, with 15 bases in between. The CDR3 nucleotides are TGTGCTAGTGGTTTGCCCCTGGGCAGCACAACCTTC. Its translation: CASGLPLGSTTF.

The J gene is TRBJ2-7, the V gene TRBV19; 10 bases align to TRBD1. Germline V lookup: CDR1 LNHDA, CDR2 SQIVND (reference sequence). This CDR3 contains 13 residues. V lost 9 bases, J lost 3 bases, and 5 bases stayed unmatched. CDR3 amino acids: CARGTGADYEQYV. The CDR3, as DNA: TGTGCCAGAGGGACAGGGGCTGACTACGAGCAGTACGTC.

V gene TRBV19 combines with J gene TRBJ2-1, with D maybe TRBD1 (5 bases). This CDR3 contains 16 residues. Trimming stripped 4 bases from V and 3 bases from J, with 16 bases between. Germline V lookup: CDR1 LNHDA, CDR2 SQIVND (reference sequence). The CDR3 nucleotides read TGTGCCAGTAGTAAGCTCAGGGATACTGTCTACAATGAGCAGTTCTTC. It translates to CASSKLRDTVYNEQFF.